Each of the 6 T cell receptor beta chains below was sequenced from the same sample in a study of OX40 agonist ivuxolimab in advanced cancers. Only in-frame clones appear in the TCRdb table, and some are missing; sequencing was by immunoSEQ multiplex PCR. This sample has 43,000 or so clones; nearly 90% occur once, and the top ten carry roughly 14%. This specimen was CD4+ or CD8+ T cells sorted from blood, taken in a trial of the OX40 agonist ivuxolimab. The receptors come from an adult with an advanced solid tumor such as melanoma, head and neck, liver or kidney cancer.

V and J are TRBV7-9 and TRBJ2-1; D not certain. Germline loops: CDR1 SEHNR, CDR2 FQNEAQ (reference sequence). Between the trimmed V and J ends, which lost 7 bases and 2 bases, there was a span of 15 bases. This CDR3 has 15 residues. CDR3 DNA: TGTGCCAGCACGCTAAGGGTTTCGCCCTACAATGAGCAGTTCTTC. It yields the protein CASTLRVSPYNEQFF. Together with reference TRBV7-9 and TRBJ2-1, the CDR3 gives the full variable domain: DTGVSQNPRHKITKRGQNVTFRCDPISEHNRLYWYRQTLGQGPEFLTYFQNEAQLEKSRLLSDRFSAERPKGSFSTLEIQRTEQGDSAMYLCASTLRVSPYNEQFFGPGTRLTVL.

This clone was recorded only once. This sequence joins TRBV27 and TRBJ2-3; 9 bases line up with TRBD1. Germline-derived CDR1 and CDR2 are MNHEY and SMNVEV (reference sequence). V gave up 5 bases and J gave up 6 bases; unmatched junction bases: 9. The CDR3 sequence is 15 residues long. The CDR3 DNA follows: TGTGCCAGCAGTCCGTCCTCGACAGGGGGGGATACGCAGTATTTT. Translating it yields CASSPSSTGGDTQYF.

The V and J genes are TRBV5-1 and TRBJ2-1; 11 bases align to TRBD1. This CDR3 is built from 14 residues. Germline values: CDR1 SGHRS, CDR2 YFSETQ. Unmatched junction bases numbered 3, after V lost 3 bases and J lost 7 bases. CDR3: CASSWGQGVNEQFF. CDR3 DNA sequence: TGCGCCAGCAGCTGGGGACAGGGGGTGAATGAGCAGTTCTTC.

The rearrangement joins TRBV5-1 to TRBJ1-1, with D possibly being TRBD1 (5 bases). Trimming took off 3 bases at V and 4 bases at J, with 13 bases between the two ends. This CDR3 is built from 14 residues. Germline CDR1 reads SGHRS; CDR2 reads YFSETQ. CDR3 protein: CASSSVGEGTEAFF. The CDR3 nucleotides are TGCGCCAGCAGCTCAGTAGGGGAGGGCACTGAAGCTTTCTTT.

This clone was observed a few times. The chain recombines TRBV28 with TRBJ2-1; the match to TRBD1 covers 10 bases. The ends lost 5 bases at V and 2 bases at J; junction bases unmatched: 9. Germline assignment: CDR1 MDHEN and CDR2 SYDVKM. There are 17 residues in the CDR3. In DNA form, the CDR3 reads TGTGCCAGCAGTCGGATACCGGGACAGGGGACCTACAATGAGCAGTTCTTC. This gives the protein CASSRIPGQGTYNEQFF.

The chain recombines TRBV29-1 with TRBJ2-1, with D uncertain. CDR3 length: 14 residues. Germline lookup yields CDR1 SQVTM and CDR2 ANQGSEA. Trimming took 7 bases from V and 6 from J, leaving 19 bases between them. The CDR3 DNA reads TGCAGCGGGCGTCGGCGCGACGTCGGCAATGAGCAGTTCTTC. This encodes CSGRRRDVGNEQFF.